Listed here are 29 T cell receptor beta chains from one sample, sequenced in a study of T-cell reconstitution after alpha-beta-depleted transplantation in children. Molecular barcoding with unique molecular identifiers was used for the TCRbeta library. TCRdb re-called the PCR reads through MiXCR, storing one row per CDR3 protein. The sample consists of around 96,000 distinct CDR3 sequences, more than 10% of them appearing once. The specimen was PBMCs from the stem cell graft donor, collected from the stem cell graft. These TCRs come from a human donor who donated a stem cell graft to a child with inherited bone marrow failure.

This clonotype was seen at least ten times. The gene calls are TRBV7-8 and TRBJ2-4; no clear D gene. Deletions cut 5 bases from V and 0 bases from J, with 14 bases between. Germline V CDR1 and CDR2: SGHVS, FQNEAQ. The length of the CDR3 is 16 residues. CDR3 coding DNA: TGTGCCAGCAGCCCTCCGATCCGTCTAGCCAAAAACATTCAGTACTTC. Protein: CASSPPIRLAKNIQYF.

This clonotype was counted many times. CDR3 amino acids: CATSISGAHQPQHF. The CDR3 region has the DNA TGTGCCACCAGCATTTCCGGGGCCCATCAGCCCCAGCATTTT. The chain recombines TRBV15 with TRBJ1-5, with a weak D call TRBD1 (5 bases). Trimming stripped 4 bases from V and 5 bases from J, with 12 bases between. Germline V gene data show CDR1 as LNHNV and CDR2 as YYDKDF (reference sequence). This CDR3 is 14 amino acids long.

There are a few counts of this clonotype. The chain's CDR3 is CASSLVLRQSDTQYF. DNA for the CDR3: TGTGCCAGCAGCTTAGTTCTCAGACAGTCAGATACGCAGTATTTT. The genes are TRBV13 and TRBJ2-3, with D possibly being TRBD1 (5 bases). CDR1 and CDR2 (germline): PRHDT, FYEKMQ (reference sequence). This CDR3 region has 15 residues. Trimming took off 1 base at V and 4 bases at J, with 12 bases between the two ends. The full variable domain, with the rest looked up from reference TRBV13 and TRBJ2-3, is AAGVIQSPRHLIKEKRETATLKCYPIPRHDTVYWYQQGPGQDPQFLISFYEKMQSDKGSIPDRFSAQQFSDYHSELNMSSLELGDSALYFCASSLVLRQSDTQYFGPGTRLTVL.

At least ten counts were recorded for this clonotype. The chain carries TRBV7-6 and TRBJ2-5; 11 bases align to TRBD1. Germline V CDR1 and CDR2: SGHVS, FNYEAQ. This CDR3 spans 15 amino acids. The V gene end was trimmed by 5 bases and the J gene end by 4 bases; junction bases not matched to a gene: 6. The CDR3 region has the DNA TGTGCCAGCAGCCCCGGGACAGGGGGTACAGAGACCCAGTACTTC. This sequence encodes CASSPGTGGTETQYF.

This clonotype was counted ten times or more. This chain joins TRBV4-2 and TRBJ1-1; D uncertain. The CDR3 extends over 13 amino acids. In germline, CDR1 is LGHNA, CDR2 YNFKEQ. The V end was cut by 3 bases, the J end by 10 bases, with 15 bases between. CDR3 sequence reads: CASSQVNPGLAFF. For the CDR3, the DNA is TGTGCCAGCAGCCAGGTCAACCCGGGTCTAGCTTTCTTT.

This chain links TRBV7-9 with TRBJ1-1; 7 bases align to TRBD1. Germline V gene sequence: CDR1 SEHNR, CDR2 FQNEAQ (reference sequence). J lost 1 base, V lost 2 bases, and 1 base had no gene match. This CDR3 is 14 amino acids long. Here the CDR3 reads CASSLKGANTEAFF. The CDR3 nucleotides read TGTGCCAGCAGCTTAAAGGGGGCGAACACTGAAGCTTTCTTT.

This clonotype was found many times. This chain links TRBV19 with TRBJ2-7; 11 bases are a match to TRBD2. The V segment lost 10 bases and the J segment 0 bases; nucleotides outside the gene matches: 8. This CDR3 has 15 amino acids. CDR1 LNHDA and CDR2 SQIVND come from the germline V gene (reference sequence). The DNA of the CDR3 is TGTGCCACCCAACCCCTAGCGGGGGGCTCCTACGAGCAGTACTTC. This codes for CATQPLAGGSYEQYF. The variable domain in full, with the rest retrieved from reference TRBV19 and TRBJ2-7, is DGGITQSPKYLFRKEGQNVTLSCEQNLNHDAMYWYRQDPGQGLRLIYYSQIVNDFQKGDIAEGYSVSREKKESFPLTVTSAQKNPTAFYLCATQPLAGGSYEQYFGPGTRLTVT.

This clonotype was detected ten times or more. The chain joins TRBV20-1 to TRBJ1-1; D is possibly TRBD1 (5 bases). The CDR3 sequence is 15 residues long. Germline-derived CDR1 and CDR2 are DFQATT and SNEGSKA (reference sequence). V gave up 4 bases and J gave up 0 bases, with 15 bases separating them. The CDR3: CSANFRGSVNTEAFF. CDR3 DNA: TGCAGTGCTAATTTTCGGGGGTCGGTGAACACTGAAGCTTTCTTT.

This clonotype appeared many times. The chain recombines TRBV7-3 with TRBJ2-3, with 8 bases fitting TRBD2. J lost 5 bases, V lost 4 bases, and 8 bases had no gene match. The germline gives CDR1 SGHTA, CDR2 FQGTGA. The CDR3 sequence is 15 residues long. The CDR3 is CASSYTGGLRDTQYF. The CDR3 DNA is TGTGCCAGCAGCTACACGGGGGGGCTGAGAGATACGCAGTATTTT.

This clonotype has ten or more counts. The chain has TRBV11-2 and TRBJ1-6, with a tentative D call TRBD1 (6 bases). Germline V gene data show CDR1 as SGHAT and CDR2 as FQNNGV. The V end was cut by 3 bases, the J end by 7 bases, with 10 bases between. There are 14 residues in the CDR3. The CDR3 is CASSFGRGNSPLHF. The CDR3 nucleotides read TGTGCCAGCAGCTTCGGCAGGGGCAATTCACCCCTCCACTTT.

The rearrangement links TRBV20-1 to TRBJ2-7; perhaps TRBD1 as D (6 bases). This CDR3 is built from 12 residues. Trimming left V 5 bases short and J 2 bases short, with 10 bases between. The V gene's germline CDR1 is DFQATT and CDR2 SNEGSKA (reference sequence). CDR3 region: CSARDTPYEQYF. CDR3 nucleotides: TGCAGTGCTCGGGACACACCCTACGAGCAGTACTTC.

This clonotype was counted only a few times. The rearrangement links TRBV28 to TRBJ2-2; D not certain. Deletions cut 6 bases from V and 2 bases from J, with 4 bases between. Germline V gene sequence: CDR1 MDHEN, CDR2 SYDVKM. The CDR3 totals 12 residues. The CDR3 loop is CASRLNTGELFF. The CDR3 DNA follows: TGTGCCAGCAGATTAAACACCGGGGAGCTGTTTTTT.

This chain connects TRBV7-9 to TRBJ1-6, with D tentatively TRBD1 (6 bases). CDR3 length equals 14 residues. Trimming took off 3 bases at V and 9 bases at J, with 12 bases between the two ends. From germline, CDR1 is SEHNR and CDR2 FQNEAQ (reference sequence). For the CDR3, the DNA is TGTGCCAGCAGCTTCCTCAGGGGCGCTTCACCCCTCCACTTT. Protein product: CASSFLRGASPLHF.

This clonotype occurred many times. The rearrangement uses TRBV5-1 and TRBJ2-7, with 8 bases matching TRBD1. Germline loops: CDR1 SGHRS, CDR2 YFSETQ. The CDR3 length is 15 residues. J gave up 3 bases and V 5 bases, and 10 bases lay outside the gene matches. CDR3 nucleotide sequence: TGCGCCAGCAGTTGGGGAACGACAGGGGTCTACGAGCAGTACTTC. Translating it yields CASSWGTTGVYEQYF. Combining the CDR3 with reference TRBV5-1 and TRBJ2-7 gives the whole variable domain KAGVTQTPRYLIKTRGQQVTLSCSPISGHRSVSWYQQTPGQGLQFLFEYFSETQRNKGNFPGRFSGRQFSNSRSEMNVSTLELGDSALYLCASSWGTTGVYEQYFGPGTRLTVT.

This clonotype was counted a few times. The chain is built from TRBV20-1 and TRBJ1-2, with a possible D match to TRBD1 (5 bases). Germline assignment: CDR1 DFQATT and CDR2 SNEGSKA (reference sequence). The CDR3 covers 12 residues. Trimming cost V 1 base and J 7 bases, with 10 bases left between them. In nucleotides, the CDR3 is TGCAGTGCTAGAGTTGGAGGGGTTGGCTACACCTTC. Its protein is CSARVGGVGYTF.

This clonotype has ten or more counts. This chain uses TRBV20-1 with TRBJ2-4; 12 bases align to TRBD2. The V gene end was trimmed by 2 bases and the J gene end by 12 bases; junction bases not matched to a gene: 5. CDR3 length: 13 amino acids. Germline loops: CDR1 DFQATT, CDR2 SNEGSKA (reference sequence). CDR3 in amino acids: CSARTSGGPTQYF. The CDR3, as DNA: TGCAGTGCTAGAACTAGCGGGGGGCCCACTCAGTACTTC.

This clonotype was picked up many times. This sequence joins TRBV7-2 and TRBJ2-3, with 14 bases that match TRBD2. The J segment lost 8 bases and the V segment lost 5 bases, leaving 6 bases of the junction unmatched. CDR3 length: 15 amino acids. Germline CDR1 reads SGHTA; CDR2 reads FQGNSA. As DNA, the CDR3 is TGTGCCAGCAGCGCGGGACTAGCGGGAGTGGGTACGCAGTATTTT. This encodes CASSAGLAGVGTQYF.

The chain joins TRBV5-4 to TRBJ2-7; TRBD1 matches 7 bases. CDR1 SGHNT and CDR2 YYREEE come from the germline V gene (reference sequence). The CDR3 length is 15 residues. J gave up 4 bases and V 0 bases, and 7 bases lay outside the gene matches. The DNA for the CDR3 is TGTGCCAGCAGCTTGGTGCCAGGGGGTAAGTACGAGCAGTACTTC. Its protein product is CASSLVPGGKYEQYF.

The chain has TRBV27 and TRBJ1-2; D not certain. This CDR3 spans 13 amino acids. With 7 bases removed from V and 3 bases from J, the gap between germline ends came to 12 bases. The germline V gene encodes CDR1 MNHEY and CDR2 SMNVEV (reference sequence). CDR3 sequence: CASKPIDDYGYTF. DNA of the CDR3: TGTGCCAGCAAACCCATCGACGACTATGGCTACACCTTC.

The sample holds many counts of this clonotype. The chain joins TRBV20-1 to TRBJ2-3, with D possibly being TRBD1 (5 bases). The CDR3 is 12 amino acids. The V and J ends lost 5 bases and 4 bases respectively, with 10 bases between them. Per the germline V gene, CDR1 is DFQATT and CDR2 is SNEGSKA (reference sequence). CDR3 sequence reads: CSAWAGSDTQYF. In DNA form, the CDR3 reads TGCAGTGCTTGGGCAGGGTCAGATACGCAGTATTTT.

This clonotype was detected many times. The chain employs TRBV3-1 and TRBJ1-1; D is uncertain. The CDR3 is 15 amino acids. V was clipped by 1 base and J by 2 bases, with 11 bases between them. Germline V gene lookup returns CDR1 LGHDT and CDR2 YNNKEL (reference sequence). CDR3 sequence: CASSQASRLNTEAFF. CDR3 nucleotide sequence: TGTGCCAGCAGCCAAGCTAGCAGGCTAAACACTGAAGCTTTCTTT.

The table lists this clonotype with many counts. The genes are TRBV5-1 and TRBJ2-3, with TRBD2 matching over 8 bases. This CDR3 contains 15 residues. Germline V gene sequence: CDR1 SGHRS, CDR2 YFSETQ. The V segment lost 7 bases and the J segment 2 bases; nucleotides outside the gene matches: 9. The CDR3 here is CASGQTSAHTDTQYF. DNA of the CDR3: TGCGCCAGCGGACAGACTAGCGCACACACAGATACGCAGTATTTT.

This clonotype was counted ten times or more. The V gene is TRBV11-2, the J gene TRBJ2-7; 8 bases align to TRBD1. Germline V gene data show CDR1 as SGHAT and CDR2 as FQNNGV. Unmatched junction bases numbered 3, after V lost 2 bases and J lost 3 bases. The CDR3 sequence is 14 residues long. The CDR3 reads CASSLYGQGYEQYF. The CDR3, as DNA: TGTGCCAGCAGCTTATATGGACAGGGCTACGAGCAGTACTTC. Based on the CDR3 plus reference TRBV11-2 and TRBJ2-7, the full variable domain is EAGVAQSPRYKIIEKRQSVAFWCNPISGHATLYWYQQILGQGPKLLIQFQNNGVVDDSQLPKDRFSAERLKGVDSTLKIQPAKLEDSAVYLCASSLYGQGYEQYFGPGTRLTVT.

This clonotype was detected ten times or more. This chain connects TRBV11-2 to TRBJ2-1; 7 nucleotides align to TRBD1. J lost 1 base, V lost 5 bases, and 5 bases had no gene match. This CDR3 has 15 amino acids. Germline values: CDR1 SGHAT, CDR2 FQNNGV. The CDR3 sequence: CASSPRQGSYNEQFF. CDR3 bases: TGTGCCAGCAGCCCCCGACAGGGTTCCTACAATGAGCAGTTCTTC.

This clonotype appeared many times. The chain uses TRBV5-1 and TRBJ2-7; 7 positions match TRBD1. The J segment lost 2 bases and the V segment lost 4 bases, leaving 6 bases of the junction unmatched. Germline CDR1 and CDR2: SGHRS and YFSETQ. The CDR3 is 14 residues long. CDR3 in DNA: TGCGCCAGCAGCCCCGGACAGGTACCCTACGAGCAGTACTTC. It yields the protein CASSPGQVPYEQYF.

This clonotype was observed many times. The genes are TRBV5-1 and TRBJ1-1; D may be TRBD1 (5 bases). CDR1 is SGHRS and CDR2 is YFSETQ in the germline V gene. This CDR3 comprises 13 residues. The V end was cut by 5 bases, the J end by 4 bases, with 12 bases between. CDR3 in amino acids: CASSNLGGTEAFF. For the CDR3, the DNA is TGCGCCAGCAGTAACCTTGGGGGCACTGAAGCTTTCTTT.

This clonotype was counted a few times. The chain is built from TRBV5-4 and TRBJ2-2; D is perhaps TRBD1 (5 bases). V was shortened by 0 bases and J by 3 bases, with 12 bases between the two germline ends. The germline V gene encodes CDR1 SGHNT and CDR2 YYREEE (reference sequence). The CDR3 is made up of 16 amino acids. The CDR3 DNA reads as TGTGCCAGCAGCTTGGCGGTCAGGGCAGACACCGGGGAGCTGTTTTTT. Amino acid sequence: CASSLAVRADTGELFF.

The V call is TRBV29-1, the J call TRBJ2-3; D is perhaps TRBD2 (6 bases). The CDR3 sequence is 13 residues long. CDR1 SQVTM and CDR2 ANQGSEA come from the germline V gene. Deletions cut 7 bases from V and 4 bases from J, with 15 bases between. This CDR3 is CSGSGVSPDTQYF. The CDR3, as DNA: TGCAGCGGGTCGGGGGTGTCCCCAGATACGCAGTATTTT.

This clonotype was counted ten times or more. This chain links TRBV11-1 with TRBJ2-1, with 11 bases identical to TRBD2. V shed 4 bases and J 7 bases; nucleotides not matched to a gene: 15. This CDR3 region has 18 residues. The germline gives CDR1 SGHAT, CDR2 FQDESV (reference sequence). CDR3 DNA sequence: TGTGCCAGCAGCTCCGGGAGGCGTAGCGGGAGGGCCTGGAATGAGCAGTTCTTC. Translating it yields CASSSGRRSGRAWNEQFF.